These T cell receptor beta chains were read from a single sample in a study of radiation and T cells in renal cell carcinoma. This table comes from immunoSEQ multiplex PCR, and its TCRdb copy is limited to in-frame clones, with some not included. The sample has about 59,000 clones, over 70% seen once; the top ten hold under 7.5%. Sequences were derived from blood, sampled from a patient whose treatment included radiotherapy and nephrectomy. Receptors originate from a man between 60 and 70 years old with renal cell carcinoma. Each CDR3 is given with its conserved first and last residue. The order of the fields is V gene, D gene, J gene, clone size, CDR3 protein, CDR3 DNA. The D gene is left open where the match is weak. Expanded clones are given a class, and other clones once, few, many or no size at all.

TRBV28	TRBD2	TRBJ2-3	NA	CASSSKRGSTDTQYF	TGTGCCAGCAGTTCTAAGCGGGGAAGCACAGATACGCAGTATTTT
TRBV19	NA	TRBJ2-3	NA	CASSMSDTQYF	TGTGCCAGTAGTATGTCAGATACGCAGTATTTT
TRBV12-5	NA	TRBJ2-3	few	CASAIIEDTQYF	TGTGCTAGTGCCATAATTGAGGATACGCAGTATTTT
TRBV18	NA	TRBJ2-7	once	CASSPAGPPYEQYF	TGTGCCAGCTCACCGGCGGGACCCCCCTACGAGCAGTACTTC
TRBV5-6	NA	TRBJ1-2	NA	CASSLDPVNYGYTF	TGTGCCAGCAGCTTGGACCCCGTTAACTATGGCTACACCTTC
TRBV5-1	NA	TRBJ2-3	few	CASSGSTDTQYF	TGCGCCAGCAGCGGGAGCACAGATACGCAGTATTTT
TRBV19	TRBD1	TRBJ1-3	NA	CASSTRWGQTSLSGNTIYF	TGTGCCAGTAGTACCCGGTGGGGACAGACCTCCCTCTCTGGAAACACCATATATTTT
TRBV9	TRBD2	TRBJ2-3	NA	CASSAGLAGITDTQYF	TGTGCCAGCAGCGCGGGACTAGCGGGGATCACAGATACGCAGTATTTT
TRBV5-1	TRBD1	TRBJ2-5	NA	CASSTGTGRETQYF	TGCGCCAGCAGCACGGGGACAGGTCGAGAGACCCAGTACTTC
TRBV2	NA	TRBJ2-3	NA	CASSDGRRSTDTQYF	TGTGCCAGCAGTGATGGTAGGAGAAGCACAGATACGCAGTATTTT
TRBV7-9	NA	TRBJ1-2	few	CASTDLRQLYGYTF	TGTGCCAGCACCGACTTGAGACAGCTCTATGGCTACACCTTC
TRBV10-1	NA	TRBJ2-7	NA	CASSESISGPYEQYF	TGCGCCAGCAGTGAGTCGATATCTGGGCCCTACGAGCAGTACTTC
TRBV5-1	TRBD1	TRBJ1-2	NA	CASSSFQGEDGYTF	TGCGCCAGCAGCTCTTTCCAGGGGGAGGATGGCTACACCTTC
TRBV9	TRBD2	TRBJ2-1	NA	CASSVVGGGSYNEQFF	TGTGCCAGCAGCGTAGTCGGCGGGGGATCCTACAATGAGCAGTTCTTC
TRBV2	NA	TRBJ1-5	NA	CASSRGGSNQPQHF	TGTGCCAGCAGTCGAGGGGGGAGCAATCAGCCCCAGCATTTT
TRBV11-2	NA	TRBJ1-1	NA	CASSLGVSEAFF	TGTGCCAGCAGCTTAGGGGTCTCTGAAGCTTTCTTT
TRBV27	NA	TRBJ1-2	NA	CASSLRRGYTF	TGTGCCAGCAGTTTGAGGAGAGGCTACACCTTC
TRBV19	NA	TRBJ1-5	NA	CASSQDNYSNQPQHF	TGTGCCAGTAGTCAAGACAATTATAGCAATCAGCCCCAGCATTTT
TRBV5-6	NA	TRBJ1-3	NA	CASSPTGAGISGNTIYF	TGTGCCAGCAGCCCGACGGGGGCTGGGATCTCTGGAAACACCATATATTTT
TRBV7-9	NA	TRBJ1-2	NA	CASSLDSNYGYTF	TGTGCCAGCAGCTTGGACAGTAACTATGGCTACACCTTC
TRBV5-8	TRBD2	TRBJ2-5	NA	CASSSTSGGAYFVETQYF	TGTGCCAGCAGCTCGACTAGCGGGGGGGCCTATTTTGTTGAGACCCAGTACTTC
TRBV7-2	TRBD2	TRBJ2-1	NA	CASSAHPGLGHHEQFF	TGTGCCAGCAGCGCACACCCGGGACTAGGACACCATGAGCAGTTCTTC
TRBV9	NA	TRBJ2-3	once	CASSVDADTDTQYF	TGTGCCAGCAGCGTAGATGCTGACACAGATACGCAGTATTTT
TRBV18	TRBD2	TRBJ2-3	NA	CASSPLSGGTDTQYF	TGTGCCAGCTCACCCCTAAGCGGGGGCACAGATACGCAGTATTTT
TRBV7-2	TRBD1	TRBJ2-5	NA	CASSPGQGSGETQYF	TGTGCCAGCAGCCCGGGACAGGGCTCAGGAGAGACCCAGTACTTC
TRBV7-2	NA	TRBJ2-3	NA	CASSSQMFTDTQYF	TGTGCCAGCAGCTCTCAGATGTTCACAGATACGCAGTATTTT
TRBV27	NA	TRBJ2-3	NA	CASSFRDWGSTDTQYF	TGTGCCAGCAGTTTCAGGGACTGGGGTAGCACAGATACGCAGTATTTT
TRBV30	NA	TRBJ1-2	once	CAWNVGAGYTF	TGTGCCTGGAACGTGGGGGCAGGCTACACCTTC
TRBV4-3	TRBD2	TRBJ2-1	NA	CASSQDRPRGGGYNEQFF	TGCGCCAGCAGCCAAGATCGCCCACGGGGCGGGGGCTACAATGAGCAGTTCTTC
TRBV9	NA	TRBJ2-2	NA	CASSVTTGWGGELFF	TGTGCCAGCAGCGTAACAACGGGGTGGGGCGGGGAGCTGTTTTTT
TRBV5-1	TRBD1	TRBJ1-1	NA	CASSLPTGANTEAFF	TGCGCCAGCAGCCTGCCGACAGGGGCAAACACTGAAGCTTTCTTT
TRBV5-1	TRBD1	TRBJ1-2	NA	CASSLVAQGYGYTF	TGCGCCAGCAGCTTGGTAGCACAGGGGTATGGCTACACCTTC
TRBV4-1	NA	TRBJ2-3	NA	CASSWGTDTQYF	TGCGCCAGCAGCTGGGGGACAGATACGCAGTATTTT